This note documents a single T cell receptor beta chain sequence. Antigen specificity is unknown. Sequencing followed a ViraFEST assay step that expanded antigen-specific CD4+ T cells with viral peptide pools. Isolating CD4+ T cells followed around nine days of culture. Cultures got half-medium changes with IL-2 on days 3 and 7. Germline-derived CDR1 and CDR2 are SGHVS and FQNEAQ. The V end lost 3 bases, the J end lost 12 bases, and 16 bases lay between the germline ends. The CDR3 is 13 amino acids. This entry comes from a study of vaccination effects on CD4 cells after COVID-19. About the study: Every participant took two doses of the BNT162b2 or mRNA-1273 vaccine.

Findings of the study overall: Late after vaccination, infection- and vaccine-induced clones showed marked clonal contraction.

Data came from immunoSEQ multiplex PCR; TCRdb stores just in-frame clones and leaves some out. The sample has roughly 20,000 clones, about 71% seen once. This sample comprised CD4+ T cells from PBMCs cultured with HCoV-229E spike peptides, obtained before COVID-19 vaccination. The receptor comes from a human donor who received a COVID-19 vaccine. The chain has TRBV7-8 and TRBJ2-3, with a tentative D call TRBD1 (6 bases). This CDR3 is CASSLPYRASQYF. In nucleotides, the CDR3 is TGTGCCAGCAGCTTGCCATACAGGGCGTCCCAGTATTTT.